Sequencing of this T cell receptor (beta chain) was carried out in a study of shared T cell receptors in the human thymus. The assay was immunoSEQ multiplex PCR, and TCRdb's table has in-frame clones only and misses some. The table shows almost 550,000 clones, with around 82% occurring only once. These data were also reused for a study on human thymus T cells. This second study notes: The donor group consisted of healthy Finnish infants who were having corrective surgery for congenital heart defects. Thymus pieces cut out during corrective heart surgery were the tissue that was used.

The source material was thymocytes. This clonotype was obtained from a boy under two years old with a congenital heart defect.

The CDR3 is CASSLGTSGSVYEQFF. Here the CDR3 DNA reads TGTGCCAGCAGCTTAGGGACTAGCGGGAGTGTATATGAGCAGTTCTTC. V gene TRBV11-2 combines with J gene TRBJ2-1; 13 positions match TRBD2. V dropped 1 base and J dropped 8; count of bases not matched to a gene: 5. Germline CDR1 reads SGHAT; CDR2 reads FQNNGV. This CDR3 is built from 16 residues.